The 28 T cell receptor beta chains listed next were all sequenced from one sample in a study of blood T cell repertoires in COVID-19. The table came from immunoSEQ multiplex PCR; TCRdb's copy has only in-frame clones and leaves some out. The sample lists 300,000 to 350,000 clones; approximately 86% were seen once. Sequencing was done on a sample of peripheral blood. The receptors shown here come from a man aged 30-40 years with COVID-19, enrolled during active disease.

The chain couples TRBV6-2 or TRBV6-3 to TRBJ1-5; TRBD1 agrees at 7 bases. The CDR3 runs to 13 residues. CDR1 MNHEY and CDR2 SVGEGT come from the germline V gene. V lost 2 bases and J lost 7; bases outside the gene matches: 2. Here the CDR3 reads CASSYRGGQPQHF. In nucleotides, the CDR3 is TGTGCCAGCAGTTACAGAGGGGGCCAGCCCCAGCATTTT.

V gene TRBV5-4 combines with J gene TRBJ2-5, with 10 bases aligning to TRBD2. After removal of 2 bases from V and 5 bases from J, the junction contained 9 bases not matched to a gene. CDR1 and CDR2 (germline): SGHNT, YYREEE (reference sequence). This CDR3 is built from 16 residues. The CDR3 DNA sequence: TGTGCCAGCAGCTTAGGGAGCGGGGGGGCCCGTGAGACCCAGTACTTC. It is translated as CASSLGSGGARETQYF.

This chain uses TRBV5-4 with TRBJ2-2; 7 bases line up with TRBD1. The germline V gene encodes CDR1 SGHNT and CDR2 YYREEE (reference sequence). The V and J ends lost 6 bases and 1 base, in that order; junction bases with no gene match: 9. The CDR3 runs 16 residues. The CDR3 loop reads CASNKIGDRNTGELFF. CDR3 coding DNA: TGTGCCAGCAACAAAATTGGGGACAGGAACACCGGGGAGCTGTTTTTT.

A single count supports this clone. The chain uses TRBV6-5 and TRBJ2-5; TRBD2 agrees at 7 bases. The CDR3 runs 14 residues. Germline V gene sequence: CDR1 MNHEY, CDR2 SVGAGI. The ends lost 3 bases at V and 3 bases at J; junction bases unmatched: 4. The CDR3 here is CASSYFGGEETQYF. In DNA, the CDR3 is TGTGCCAGCAGTTATTTTGGGGGGGAAGAGACCCAGTACTTC.

The chain links TRBV10-3 to TRBJ2-3; 11 positions agree with TRBD2. CDR3 length: 17 amino acids. CDR1 and CDR2 from the germline V gene are ENHRY and SYGVKD. V dropped 3 bases and J dropped 3; count of bases not matched to a gene: 8. CDR3 sequence reads: CAISEPRASGRTDTQYF. CDR3 nucleotides: TGTGCCATCAGTGAACCCCGGGCTAGCGGGAGGACAGATACGCAGTATTTT.

The rearrangement uses TRBV12-3 or TRBV12-4 and TRBJ2-1; TRBD2 is a possible D gene (5 bases). The CDR3 is 13 amino acids. The ends were cut back, 5 bases at V and 6 bases at J, with 11 bases in the middle. CDR3 sequence: CASSKGLINEQFF. The DNA for the CDR3 is TGTGCCAGCAGTAAAGGACTGATCAATGAGCAGTTCTTC.

J is TRBJ1-2 and V is TRBV28; weak D call: TRBD1 (6 bases). This CDR3 contains 13 residues. Looked up from germline, CDR1 is MDHEN and CDR2 is SYDVKM. V dropped 7 bases and J dropped 4 bases, with 13 bases sitting between them. The DNA of the CDR3 is TGTGCCAGCATCGCAGGGGATTCCTATGGCTACACCTTC. It encodes CASIAGDSYGYTF.

The chain has TRBV4-1 and TRBJ2-7; 7 bases line up with TRBD2. The CDR3 spans 16 residues. The V segment lost 0 bases and the J segment 7 bases; nucleotides outside the gene matches: 12. CDR1 and CDR2 (germline): MGHRA, YSYEKL. The CDR3 DNA sequence: TGCGCCAGCAGCCAAGATCATGTAACAGGACTAGAAGAGCAGTACTTC. This sequence encodes CASSQDHVTGLEEQYF.

The rearrangement uses TRBV6-5 and TRBJ2-1, with D maybe TRBD2 (5 bases). This CDR3 contains 15 residues. V lost 0 bases, J lost 7 bases, and 13 bases lay in between. Germline assignment: CDR1 MNHEY and CDR2 SVGAGI. The CDR3 DNA sequence: TGTGCCAGCAGTTACTCCCCAACACCGGGAAATGAGCAGTTCTTC. It yields the protein CASSYSPTPGNEQFF.

This chain joins TRBV19 and TRBJ2-3; TRBD1 is a possible D gene (6 bases). V dropped 6 bases and J dropped 0 bases, with 19 bases sitting between them. CDR3 size: 17 residues. The V gene's germline CDR1 is LNHDA and CDR2 SQIVND (reference sequence). The CDR3: CASSGMGHTLSTDTQYF. CDR3 DNA sequence: TGTGCCAGTAGCGGAATGGGACATACCCTTAGCACAGATACGCAGTATTTT.

The chain combines TRBV27 with TRBJ2-5; TRBD1 matches 7 bases. CDR3 length equals 17 residues. Germline lookup yields CDR1 MNHEY and CDR2 SMNVEV (reference sequence). The V segment lost 3 bases and the J segment 5 bases; nucleotides outside the gene matches: 15. The CDR3 here is CASSFTSTGRVKETQYF. The CDR3 DNA reads TGTGCCAGCAGTTTTACATCGACAGGGAGAGTTAAGGAGACCCAGTACTTC.

CDR3 DNA: TGCGCCAGCAGCCAAGATGGGGCCTTCGAGCAGTACTTC. Translated: CASSQDGAFEQYF. This chain links TRBV4-1 with TRBJ2-7; D may be TRBD1 (5 bases). V gave up 0 bases and J gave up 6 bases, with 9 bases separating them. CDR1 MGHRA and CDR2 YSYEKL come from the germline V gene. The CDR3 has 13 residues.

The V and J genes are TRBV24-1 and TRBJ2-2, with 8 bases fitting TRBD1. The V gene end was trimmed by 5 bases and the J gene end by 6 bases; junction bases not matched to a gene: 4. The CDR3 has 14 amino acids. Germline V lookup: CDR1 KGHDR, CDR2 SFDVKD. CDR3 loop: CATSGVQGAGELFF. The CDR3 DNA reads as TGTGCCACCAGTGGGGTACAGGGGGCCGGGGAGCTGTTTTTT.

This chain links TRBV10-2 with TRBJ2-3, with 7 bases fitting TRBD2. Looked up from germline, CDR1 is WSHSY and CDR2 is SAAADI. The CDR3 is 16 amino acids. The ends lost 7 bases at V and 1 base at J; junction bases unmatched: 11. This CDR3 is CASITPRDYRTDTQYF. The CDR3 DNA sequence: TGCGCCAGCATAACTCCCCGGGACTACCGCACAGATACGCAGTATTTT.

V is TRBV7-2 and J is TRBJ1-2; TRBD1 might be the D (5 bases). The CDR3 runs 14 residues. Germline values: CDR1 SGHTA, CDR2 FQGNSA. V was shortened by 1 base and J by 2 bases, with 8 bases between the two germline ends. The CDR3 DNA reads as TGTGCCAGCAGCTTAGACAGGCTCAACTATGGCTACACCTTC. As protein: CASSLDRLNYGYTF.

This chain links TRBV19 with TRBJ1-5; 9 bases align to TRBD1. The CDR3 spans 14 residues. V trimming: 6 bases; J trimming: 10 bases; junction bases outside the gene matches: 10. Germline CDR1 LNHDA, CDR2 SQIVND (reference sequence). In DNA form, the CDR3 reads TGTGCCAGTAGCCCCGGGACAGGGCTCCCTCCCCAGCATTTT. Its translation: CASSPGTGLPPQHF.

The rearrangement links TRBV3-1 (or the pseudogene TRBV3-2) to TRBJ2-7; TRBD1 matches at 11 bases. Trimming took 3 bases from V and 5 from J; bases not matched to a gene: 3. Germline loops: CDR1 LGHDT, CDR2 YNNKEL (reference sequence). There are 14 residues in the CDR3. The CDR3 region is CASSHRTGGDEQYF. The DNA for the CDR3 is TGTGCCAGCAGCCACCGGACAGGGGGCGACGAGCAGTACTTC.

V is TRBV7-2 and J is TRBJ1-1, with D possibly TRBD1 on 6 matching bases. This CDR3 has 13 residues. Germline V gene lookup returns CDR1 SGHTA and CDR2 FQGNSA. Trimming removed 6 bases from V and 3 bases from J, with 11 bases in between. Here the CDR3 reads CASSKQGDTEAFF. The DNA for the CDR3 is TGTGCCAGCAGTAAACAGGGAGACACTGAAGCTTTCTTT. Filled out from reference TRBV7-2 and TRBJ1-1, the complete variable domain reads GAGVSQSPSNKVTEKGKDVELRCDPISGHTALYWYRQSLGQGLEFLIYFQGNSAPDKSGLPSDRFSAERTGGSVSTLTIQRTQQEDSAVYLCASSKQGDTEAFFGQGTRLTVV.

This clone was detected ten times or more. The J gene is TRBJ2-1, the V gene TRBV9; 11 bases fit TRBD2. Germline trimming cut 2 bases from V and 8 bases from J; bases unmatched to any gene: 18. CDR3 length equals 19 residues. CDR1 SGDLS and CDR2 YYNGEE come from the germline V gene. CDR3 in DNA: TGTGCCAGCAGCGTGTCCACCAATCTTAGCGGGGGGGCGGCTCATGAGCAGTTCTTC. Its translation is CASSVSTNLSGGAAHEQFF.

This chain joins TRBV11-2 and TRBJ1-1; D unresolved. This CDR3 has 15 residues. Germline lookup yields CDR1 SGHAT and CDR2 FQNNGV. V was cut by 0 bases and J by 0 bases, with 8 bases left in between. The DNA of the CDR3 is TGTGCCAGCAGCTTAGATGAGGGTATGAACACTGAAGCTTTCTTT. It specifies CASSLDEGMNTEAFF.

The V gene is TRBV7-9, the J gene TRBJ2-7, with 8 bases aligning to TRBD1. The CDR3 has 13 amino acids. V was pared by 5 bases and J by 3 bases, with 3 bases of the junction left unmatched. Germline V gene data show CDR1 as SEHNR and CDR2 as FQNEAQ (reference sequence). CDR3 DNA sequence: TGTGCCAGCAGCCCCACAGGGGGCTACGAGCAGTACTTC. Translated: CASSPTGGYEQYF.

The rearrangement links TRBV6-6 to TRBJ1-3, with 7 positions matching TRBD1. V shed 7 bases and J 0 bases; nucleotides not matched to a gene: 3. Per the germline V gene, CDR1 is MNHNY and CDR2 is SVGAGI (reference sequence). The CDR3 length is 14 residues. The CDR3: CASTGTDSGNTIYF. The CDR3 coding sequence is TGTGCCAGCACGGGGACAGACTCTGGAAACACCATATATTTT.

This chain uses TRBV5-8 with TRBJ2-5; TRBD2 matches 9 bases. Germline trimming cut 4 bases from V and 5 bases from J; bases unmatched to any gene: 18. There are 18 residues in the CDR3. Germline assignment: CDR1 SGHTS and CDR2 YDEGEE. The DNA of the CDR3 is TGTGCCAGCAGCCCTGGTAGATCCAGCGGGAGGAAGGGGGAGACCCAGTACTTC. Its protein product is CASSPGRSSGRKGETQYF.

This clone appeared once. The chain links TRBV7-3 to TRBJ2-7, with TRBD1 matching 9 bases. V was clipped by 5 bases and J by 7 bases; unmatched bases: 9. The CDR3 extends over 14 amino acids. Germline V gene lookup returns CDR1 SGHTA and CDR2 FQGTGA. The CDR3 sequence is CASSMGDRVREQYF. The CDR3 bases are TGTGCCAGCAGCATGGGGGACAGGGTCCGGGAGCAGTACTTC.

This sequence joins TRBV7-3 and TRBJ2-1; D gene ambiguous. Per the germline V gene, CDR1 is SGHTA and CDR2 is FQGTGA. The CDR3 runs 14 residues. V was trimmed by 3 bases and J by 5 bases, leaving 11 bases between them. This chain's CDR3 is CASSFAGYNNEQFF. The DNA for the CDR3 is TGTGCCAGCAGCTTTGCCGGGTATAACAATGAGCAGTTCTTC.

This clone occurred many times. For the CDR3, the DNA is TGTGCCAGCAGCTTGAGGTCTACCGGGACTAGCTTCTACGAGCAGTACTTC. It is translated as CASSLRSTGTSFYEQYF. This chain uses TRBV5-6 with TRBJ2-7; 9 bases map to TRBD2. Germline CDR1 is SGHDT and CDR2 is YYEEEE. V was pared by 1 base and J by 3 bases, with 11 bases of the junction left unmatched. The CDR3 loop spans 17 amino acids.

This chain joins TRBV4-3 and TRBJ2-7; TRBD2 aligns across 10 bases. The CDR3 runs to 17 residues. Germline V CDR1 and CDR2: LGHNA, YSLEER. Germline trimming cut 0 bases from V and 2 bases from J; bases unmatched to any gene: 7. The CDR3 reads CASSQDLRAGGPYEQYF. As DNA, the CDR3 is TGCGCCAGCAGCCAAGATCTCCGAGCGGGAGGGCCCTACGAGCAGTACTTC.

This chain connects TRBV27 to TRBJ2-1, with 7 nucleotides matching TRBD1. Germline assignment: CDR1 MNHEY and CDR2 SMNVEV (reference sequence). The J segment lost 4 bases and the V segment lost 8 bases, leaving 14 bases of the junction unmatched. This CDR3 contains 16 residues. The CDR3 region has the DNA TGTGCCAGCTCGCCGGACCCGGGACAGACTTACAATGAGCAGTTCTTC. It codes for CASSPDPGQTYNEQFF.